A single sample is the source of the 4 T cell receptor beta chains below, sequenced in a study of PD-1 and CTLA-4 blockade in melanoma. The method was immunoSEQ multiplex PCR; TCRdb's version includes in-frame clones alone and lacks a portion of them. Among about 32,000 clones listed, around 90% were seen once. This specimen was CD8+ T cells from peripheral blood, taken from a patient given anti-PD-1 treatment. The source is a human donor with melanoma.

This CDR3 is CASSLGGVTEAFF. The DNA for the CDR3 is TGTGCCAGCAGTTTAGGAGGGGTTACTGAAGCTTTCTTT. The chain recombines TRBV28 with TRBJ1-1; possibly TRBD1 for D (5 bases). Germline CDR1 and CDR2: MDHEN and SYDVKM. The CDR3 is 13 amino acids. The ends were cut back, 2 bases at V and 5 bases at J, with 9 bases in the middle.

The chain joins TRBV6-4 to TRBJ2-1; 9 nucleotides align to TRBD2. Germline assignment: CDR1 MRHNA and CDR2 SNTAGT. The CDR3 is made up of 15 amino acids. Unmatched junction bases numbered 2, after V lost 3 bases and J lost 2 bases. Written as DNA, the CDR3 is TGTGCCAGCAGTGAGGCGGGGGGGCCCTACAATGAGCAGTTCTTC. Encoded protein: CASSEAGGPYNEQFF.

The V and J genes are TRBV9 and TRBJ2-2; TRBD2 aligns across 9 bases. V lost 1 base to trimming and J lost 3 bases; unmatched junction nucleotides: 10. Germline CDR1 SGDLS, CDR2 YYNGEE. CDR3 length: 18 residues. The CDR3 sequence is CASSVLASGAMYTGELFF. The CDR3 bases are TGTGCCAGCAGCGTATTGGCTAGCGGGGCGATGTACACCGGGGAGCTGTTTTTT.

V and J are TRBV28 and TRBJ2-3; 7 nucleotides agree with TRBD1. Germline CDR1 is MDHEN and CDR2 is SYDVKM. The V segment lost 6 bases and the J segment 4 bases; nucleotides outside the gene matches: 7. The CDR3 is 14 residues long. The CDR3 DNA reads as TGTGCCAGCAGCCCAACAGGGGCCCCAGATACGCAGTATTTT. Residues: CASSPTGAPDTQYF.